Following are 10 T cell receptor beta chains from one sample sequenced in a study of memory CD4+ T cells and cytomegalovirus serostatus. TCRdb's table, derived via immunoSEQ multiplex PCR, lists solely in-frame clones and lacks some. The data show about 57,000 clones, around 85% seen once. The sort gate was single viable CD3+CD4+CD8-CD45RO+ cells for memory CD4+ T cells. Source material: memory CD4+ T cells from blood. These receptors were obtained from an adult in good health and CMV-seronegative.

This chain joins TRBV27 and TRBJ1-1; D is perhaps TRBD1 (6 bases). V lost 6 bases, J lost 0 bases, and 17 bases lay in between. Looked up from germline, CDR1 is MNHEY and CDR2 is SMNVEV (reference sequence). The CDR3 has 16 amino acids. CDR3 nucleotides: TGTGCCAGCAGCCCGCCAGGGGTTTTCATGAACACTGAAGCTTTCTTT. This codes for CASSPPGVFMNTEAFF.

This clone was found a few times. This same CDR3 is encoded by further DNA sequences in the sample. The CDR3 sequence is CASSPGGTSPAQYF. CDR3 coding DNA: TGTGCCAGCTCACCAGGGGGGACTAGTCCCGCGCAGTACTTC. This chain joins TRBV18 and TRBJ2-7; 8 bases match TRBD2. The CDR3 covers 14 residues. CDR1 and CDR2 from the germline V gene are KGHSH and LQKENI. V dropped 2 bases and J dropped 9; count of bases not matched to a gene: 9.

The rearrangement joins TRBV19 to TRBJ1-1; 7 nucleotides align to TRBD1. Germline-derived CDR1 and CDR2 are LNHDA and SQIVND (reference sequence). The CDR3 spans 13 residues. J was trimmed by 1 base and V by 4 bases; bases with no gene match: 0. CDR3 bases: TGTGCCAGTAGTAGGACAGGGAACACTGAAGCTTTCTTT. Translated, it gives CASSRTGNTEAFF.

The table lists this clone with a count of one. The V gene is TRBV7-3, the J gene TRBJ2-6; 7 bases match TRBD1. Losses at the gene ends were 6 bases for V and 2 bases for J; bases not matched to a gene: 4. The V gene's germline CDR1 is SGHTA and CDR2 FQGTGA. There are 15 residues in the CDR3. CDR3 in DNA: TGTGCCAGCAGTCAAACAGGGGCTGGGGCCAACGTCCTGACTTTC. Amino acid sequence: CASSQTGAGANVLTF.

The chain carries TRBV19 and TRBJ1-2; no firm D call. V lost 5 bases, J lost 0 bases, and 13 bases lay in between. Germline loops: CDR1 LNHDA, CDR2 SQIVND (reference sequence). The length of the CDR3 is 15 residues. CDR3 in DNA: TGTGCCAGTAGTGTTACCCGGGAGCCTAACTATGGCTACACCTTC. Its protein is CASSVTREPNYGYTF.

The CDR3 DNA reads TGTGCCAGTAGTGGGCCCAGCTCCTACGAGCAGTACTTC. Its translation: CASSGPSSYEQYF. This chain uses TRBV19 with TRBJ2-7; D remains unclear. V was trimmed by 5 bases and J by 0 bases, leaving 8 bases between them. The germline V gene has CDR1 LNHDA and CDR2 SQIVND (reference sequence). CDR3 length equals 13 residues.

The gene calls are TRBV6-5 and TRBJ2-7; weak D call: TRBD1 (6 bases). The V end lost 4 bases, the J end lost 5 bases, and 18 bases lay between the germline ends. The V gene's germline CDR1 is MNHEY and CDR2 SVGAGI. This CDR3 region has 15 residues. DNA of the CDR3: TGTGCCAGCAGTTCCCCAGCTTTACAGGGCGACGAGCAGTACTTC. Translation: CASSSPALQGDEQYF.

The DNA of the CDR3 is TGTGCCACCAGCAGAGATCGGGGTGAAGCTTTCTTT. Residues: CATSRDRGEAFF. The J gene is TRBJ1-1, the V gene TRBV15, with D unclear. Per germline, CDR1 LNHNV and CDR2 YYDKDF (reference sequence). The CDR3 covers 12 residues. V dropped 0 bases and J dropped 7 bases, with 6 bases sitting between them.

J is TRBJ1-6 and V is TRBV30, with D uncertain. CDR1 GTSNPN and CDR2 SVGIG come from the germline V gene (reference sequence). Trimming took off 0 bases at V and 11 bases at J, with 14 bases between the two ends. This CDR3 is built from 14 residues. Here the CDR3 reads CAWSVPPQRTPLHF. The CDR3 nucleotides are TGTGCCTGGAGTGTCCCCCCGCAAAGGACACCCCTCCACTTT.

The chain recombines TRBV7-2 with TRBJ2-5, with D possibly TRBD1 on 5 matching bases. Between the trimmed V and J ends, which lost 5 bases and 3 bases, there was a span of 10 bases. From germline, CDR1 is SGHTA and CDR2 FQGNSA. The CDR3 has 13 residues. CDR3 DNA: TGTGCCAGCAGCCTGACAGTGAAAGAGACCCAGTACTTC. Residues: CASSLTVKETQYF.